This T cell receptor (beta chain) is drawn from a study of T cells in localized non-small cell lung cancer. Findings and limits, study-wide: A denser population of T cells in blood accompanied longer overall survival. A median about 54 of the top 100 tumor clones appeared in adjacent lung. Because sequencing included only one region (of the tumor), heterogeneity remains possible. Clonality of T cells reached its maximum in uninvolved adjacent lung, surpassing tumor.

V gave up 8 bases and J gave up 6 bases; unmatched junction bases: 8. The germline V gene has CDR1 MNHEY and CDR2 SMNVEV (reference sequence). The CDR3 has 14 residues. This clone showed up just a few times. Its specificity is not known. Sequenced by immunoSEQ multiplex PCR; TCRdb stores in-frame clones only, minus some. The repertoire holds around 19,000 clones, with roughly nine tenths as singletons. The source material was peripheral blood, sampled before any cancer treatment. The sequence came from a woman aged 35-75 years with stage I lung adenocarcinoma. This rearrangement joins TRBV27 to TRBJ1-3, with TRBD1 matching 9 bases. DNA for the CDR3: TGTGCCAGCGGAGGGACAGGGAACGAAAACACCATATATTTT. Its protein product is CASGGTGNENTIYF.